A selection of T cell receptor beta chains follows, all from one sample in a study of somatic mutations in cytotoxic T cells in rheumatoid arthritis. Sequencing was performed with immunoSEQ multiplex PCR; in TCRdb, only in-frame clones are kept and a portion is missing. The sample carries tens of thousands of clones, 82% recorded once. Sequencing input: CD8+ T cells sorted from blood. The source is a man in his fifties or sixties in good health. The CDR3 runs from the conserved cysteine through the conserved F or W. The order of the fields is J gene, V gene, clone size, CDR3 length, D gene, CDR3 DNA, CDR3 protein. A D gene is named only where the DNA matches it firmly. Part of the rows lack a size; the others show once, few, many or a class for expanded clones.

>TRBJ1-1|TRBV2|few|13|NA
TGTGCCGGACGACACCTCCTGAACACTGAAGCTTTCTTT
CAGRHLLNTEAFF
>TRBJ2-1|TRBV7-2|NA|15|NA
TGTGCCAGCAGCTTGAGGGGTGAGTCCTACAATGAGCAGTTCTTC
CASSLRGESYNEQFF
>TRBJ2-7|TRBV29-1|NA|11|NA
TGCAGCGTTGAGAGGGCCTACGAGCAGTACTTC
CSVERAYEQYF
>TRBJ2-1|TRBV5-5|NA|16|TRBD2
TGTGCCAGCAGCTTGGGGGAGGGACTAGCCTACAATGAGCAGTTCTTC
CASSLGEGLAYNEQFF
>TRBJ2-7|TRBV29-1|NA|13|NA
TGCAGCGTTGGGGCAGGGGAAGGGTACGAGCAGTACTTC
CSVGAGEGYEQYF
>TRBJ2-7|TRBV30|NA|14|NA
TGTGCCTGGAGCCGAAACAAAGGTTTCTACGAGCAGTACTTC
CAWSRNKGFYEQYF
>TRBJ2-3|TRBV7-9|once|15|TRBD2
TGTGCCAGCAGCCTAGCGGAAGGTGGCACAGATACGCAGTATTTT
CASSLAEGGTDTQYF
>TRBJ2-2|TRBV4-2|NA|13|NA
TGTGCCAGCAGCCAAGGGGCTACCGGGGAGCTGTTTTTT
CASSQGATGELFF
>TRBJ2-1|TRBV6-4|NA|16|TRBD2
TGTGCCAGCAGTGAAGGGACGGGAGGGCCATCGGGTGAGCAGTTCTTC
CASSEGTGGPSGEQFF
>TRBJ2-2|TRBV7-9|NA|15|NA
TGTGCCAGCAGCTTAGGGGGATTAAACACCGGGGAGCTGTTTTTT
CASSLGGLNTGELFF
>TRBJ2-1|TRBV27|once|14|NA
TGTGCCAGCTGTAGGGCAGGGGCATACAATGAGCAGTTCTTC
CASCRAGAYNEQFF
>TRBJ1-2|TRBV7-9|few|14|NA
TGTGCCAGCAGCTCAGCGACAAGGACGCTAGCCTACACCTTC
CASSSATRTLAYTF
>TRBJ2-1|TRBV7-9|NA|15|TRBD1
TGTGCCAGCAGCTCCAGGGACAGAGCCTACAATGAGCAGTTCTTC
CASSSRDRAYNEQFF
>TRBJ2-3|TRBV10-1|NA|17|TRBD2
TGCGCCAGCAGCCGGGGGACTAGCGGGAGGGGTACAGATACGCAGTATTTT
CASSRGTSGRGTDTQYF
>TRBJ2-7|TRBV7-6|few|15|TRBD2
TGTGCCAGCAGCTTAAAACTAGCGGAGTACTACGAGCAGTACTTC
CASSLKLAEYYEQYF
>TRBJ1-1|TRBV4-1|NA|17|TRBD1
TGCGCCAGCAGCCAATCCCCGGCAGGGGGGTTAAACACTGAAGCTTTCTTT
CASSQSPAGGLNTEAFF
>TRBJ2-1|TRBV7-8|NA|15|NA
TGTGCCAGCAGCTTAACGCTAGCCTCCTACAATGAGCAGTTCTTC
CASSLTLASYNEQFF
>TRBJ1-2|TRBV19|NA|14|NA
TGTGCCAGTGCCCCTGGCCCCGGGGGCTACGGCTACACCTTC
CASAPGPGGYGYTF
>TRBJ1-3|TRBV4-1|NA|17|NA
TGCGCCAGCAGCCCTACCGGGTTCGAATACGGCAGAAACACCATATATTTT
CASSPTGFEYGRNTIYF
>TRBJ2-5|TRBV2|NA|13|NA
TGTGCCAGCAGGTCTGGTGGGGGAGAGACCCAGTACTTC
CASRSGGGETQYF
>TRBJ2-2|TRBV7-6|NA|16|TRBD2
TGTGCCAGCAGCTTAGCCCTAGCGGGCCGCTCCGGGGAGCTGTTTTTT
CASSLALAGRSGELFF
>TRBJ1-1|TRBV27|NA|15|TRBD1
TGTGCCAGCAGTCCTACGGGACAGGGTTTTTTTTCAGCTTTCTTT
CASSPTGQGFFSAFF
>TRBJ1-1|TRBV2|NA|15|NA
TGTGCCAGCAGTGAATTTGGGGGGCGCCGAACTGAAGCTTTCTTT
CASSEFGGRRTEAFF
>TRBJ2-1|TRBV9|NA|15|NA
TGTGCCAGCAGCGGGAGTGCAGAGGTTTACAATGAGCAGTTCTTC
CASSGSAEVYNEQFF
>TRBJ2-1|TRBV4-2|NA|15|TRBD2
TGTGCCAGCAGCCAAGTTTCCGGGACTAGTAATGAGCAGTTCTTC
CASSQVSGTSNEQFF
>TRBJ2-7|TRBV2|NA|18|NA
TGTGCCAGCAGTGAATGGACAGTGGGGGGAACAACAAATTGGGAGCAGTACTTC
CASSEWTVGGTTNWEQYF
>TRBJ2-3|TRBV4-1|once|16|NA
TGCGCCAGCAGCCCTATTGGGGGGAGCGACACAGATACGCAGTATTTT
CASSPIGGSDTDTQYF
>TRBJ2-3|TRBV7-9|NA|13|NA
TGTGCCAGCAGCTTAGATCCGACAGATACGCAGTATTTT
CASSLDPTDTQYF
>TRBJ1-1|TRBV4-1|NA|11|TRBD1
TGCGCCAGCACAGGGGGCACTGAAGCTTTCTTT
CASTGGTEAFF
>TRBJ2-7|TRBV25-1|NA|13|NA
TGTGCCAGCAGTGAACCCGAAACCTACGAGCAGTACTTC
CASSEPETYEQYF
>TRBJ1-1|TRBV10-3|once|12|NA
TGTGCCACCGATCCTGGGGGCACTGAAGCTTTCTTT
CATDPGGTEAFF
>TRBJ2-1|TRBV5-1|once|13|NA
TGCGCCAGCAGCCCCACTGTTCGAGATGAGCAGTTCTTC
CASSPTVRDEQFF
>TRBJ2-3|TRBV29-1|NA|12|NA
TGCAGCGTTGAGGTCCGCCCCGGTACGCAGTATTTT
CSVEVRPGTQYF